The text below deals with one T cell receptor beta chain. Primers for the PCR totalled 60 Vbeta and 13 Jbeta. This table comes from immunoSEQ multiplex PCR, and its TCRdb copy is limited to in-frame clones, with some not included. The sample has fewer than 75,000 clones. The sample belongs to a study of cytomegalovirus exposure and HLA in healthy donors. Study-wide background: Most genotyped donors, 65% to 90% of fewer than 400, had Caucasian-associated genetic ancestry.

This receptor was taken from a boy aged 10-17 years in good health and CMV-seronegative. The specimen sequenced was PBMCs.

The CDR3 here is CASSKGGQGEAYEQYF. As DNA, the CDR3 is TGTGCCAGCAGCAAAGGAGGACAGGGGGAGGCCTACGAGCAGTACTTC. V gene TRBV21-1 combines with J gene TRBJ2-7; the table's TRBD1 call for D was not verified on the DNA. TRBV21-1 is noted as a pseudogene. The CDR3 totals 16 residues.